Described below is a single T cell receptor beta chain sequence and its context. This sample was taken from a study of cytomegalovirus exposure and HLA in healthy donors. Germline CDR1 is SGHDN and CDR2 is FVKESK. The ends were cut back, 1 base at V and 4 bases at J, with 15 bases in the middle. The CDR3 runs 16 residues. The study ran its PCR with 60 Vbeta and 13 Jbeta primers. The protocol was immunoSEQ multiplex PCR, while the TCRdb copy is restricted to in-frame clones and leaves out a portion. The table has about 130,000 clones, just under 80% seen once. Input material: PBMCs. The receptor was derived from a young man in good health. The rearrangement links TRBV14 to TRBJ2-3, with D possibly matching TRBD2 (6 bases). The CDR3 region has the DNA TGTGCCAGCAGCCAAGCTACTAGCATAGGGGCAGATACGCAGTATTTT. It specifies CASSQATSIGADTQYF. The full variable domain, its missing parts supplied by reference TRBV14 and TRBJ2-3, is EAGVTQFPSHSVIEKGQTVTLRCDPISGHDNLYWYRRVMGKEIKFLLHFVKESKQDESGMPNNRFLAERTGGTYSTLKVQPAELEDSGVYFCASSQATSIGADTQYFGPGTRLTVL.